This T cell receptor (beta chain) came from a study of control samples from healthy donors and cancer patients (dated by TCRdb to about 2020). The germline ends are 18 bases apart after V is trimmed by 6 bases and J by 0 bases. The CDR3, from cysteine to phenylalanine, totals 16 residues. Only the CDR3 DNA stays, 48 bases, in frame from base 1. The germline V gene supplies CDR1 SGHTA and CDR2 FQGNSA. Library prep was done by the immunoSEQ multiplex PCR assay. TCRdb limited this immuneACCESS table to in-frame rearrangements with V and J called. A share of clones is missing; checked studies link under half to unresolved V genes, and the rest is unexplained. For this sample there are 120,000 or so clones; around 90% appear just once. In total, the top ten clones hold more than 8% of the sample. This clone has a handful of counts. Its binding antigen is unknown. Per-nucleotide qualities are absent, and no much larger clonotype sits a single base away.

The sequencing sample was made of blood. The TCR originated in a man aged 35 to 55 in good health. The sequence joins TRBV7-2 to TRBJ2-7, with the D call perhaps TRBD1 or TRBD2, each one matching 5 bases. The DNA is TGTGCCAGCAGTCGCACCTCGGGGCTTAGCTCCTACGAGCAGTACTTC. This yields the protein CASSRTSGLSSYEQYF.